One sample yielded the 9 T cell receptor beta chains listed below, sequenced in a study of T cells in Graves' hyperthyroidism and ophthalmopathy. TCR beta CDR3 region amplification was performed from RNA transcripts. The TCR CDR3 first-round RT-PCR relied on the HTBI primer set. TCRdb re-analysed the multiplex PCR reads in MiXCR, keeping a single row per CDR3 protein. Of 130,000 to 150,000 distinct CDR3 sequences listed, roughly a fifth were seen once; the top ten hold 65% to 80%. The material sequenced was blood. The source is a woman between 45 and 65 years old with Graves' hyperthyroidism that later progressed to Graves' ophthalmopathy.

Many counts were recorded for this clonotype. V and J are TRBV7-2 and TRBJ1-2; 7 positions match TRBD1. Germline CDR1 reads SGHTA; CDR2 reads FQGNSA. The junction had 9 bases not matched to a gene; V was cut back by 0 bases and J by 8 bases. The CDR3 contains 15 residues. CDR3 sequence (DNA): TGTGCCAGCAGCTTAGCCACAGGGGAAGAAGAGGGCTACACCTTC. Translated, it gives CASSLATGEEEGYTF.

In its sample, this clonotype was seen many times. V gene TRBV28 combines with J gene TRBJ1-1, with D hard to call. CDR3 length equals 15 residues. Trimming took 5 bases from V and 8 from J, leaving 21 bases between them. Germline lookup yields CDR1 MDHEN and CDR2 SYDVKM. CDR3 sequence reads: CASSPGNSEALEAFF. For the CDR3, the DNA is TGTGCCAGCAGTCCCGGAAACAGCGAAGCCTTAGAAGCTTTCTTT.

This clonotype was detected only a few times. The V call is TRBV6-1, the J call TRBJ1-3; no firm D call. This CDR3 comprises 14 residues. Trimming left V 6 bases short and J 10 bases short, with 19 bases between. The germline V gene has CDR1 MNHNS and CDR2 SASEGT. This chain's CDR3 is CASRGGPAKGTIYF. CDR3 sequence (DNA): TGTGCCAGCAGGGGAGGGCCAGCCAAAGGGACCATATATTTT.

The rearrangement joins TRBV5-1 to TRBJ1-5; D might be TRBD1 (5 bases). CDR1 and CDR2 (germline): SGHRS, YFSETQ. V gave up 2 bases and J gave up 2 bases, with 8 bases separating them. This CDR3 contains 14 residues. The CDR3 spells CASSFGDGNQPQHF. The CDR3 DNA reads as TGCGCCAGCAGCTTTGGGGACGGCAATCAGCCCCAGCATTTT.

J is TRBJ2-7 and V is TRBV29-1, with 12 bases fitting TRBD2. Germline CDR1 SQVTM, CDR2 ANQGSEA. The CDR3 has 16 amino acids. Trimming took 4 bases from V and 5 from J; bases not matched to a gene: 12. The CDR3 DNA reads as TGCAGCGTTGGGGGTCACCCGACTAGCGGGAGTAACGAGCAGTACTTC. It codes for CSVGGHPTSGSNEQYF.

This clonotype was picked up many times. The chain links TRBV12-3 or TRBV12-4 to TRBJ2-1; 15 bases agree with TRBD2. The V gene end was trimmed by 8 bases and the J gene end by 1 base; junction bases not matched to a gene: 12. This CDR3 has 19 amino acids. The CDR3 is CASSPTGLAGGGSYNEQFF. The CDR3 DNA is TGTGCCAGCTCTCCCACGGGACTAGCGGGAGGAGGATCCTACAATGAGCAGTTCTTC.

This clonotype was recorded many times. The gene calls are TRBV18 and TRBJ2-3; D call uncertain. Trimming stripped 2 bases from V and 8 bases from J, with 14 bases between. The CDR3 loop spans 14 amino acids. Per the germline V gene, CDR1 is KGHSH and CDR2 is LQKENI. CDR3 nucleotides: TGTGCCAGCTCACCATTAAAGACCGGCGGTACGCAGTATTTT. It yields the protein CASSPLKTGGTQYF.

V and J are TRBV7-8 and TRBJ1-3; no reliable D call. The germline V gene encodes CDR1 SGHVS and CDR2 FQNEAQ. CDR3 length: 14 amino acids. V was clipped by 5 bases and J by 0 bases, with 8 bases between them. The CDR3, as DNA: TGTGCCAGCAGCCACCTTAGCTCTGGAAACACCATATATTTT. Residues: CASSHLSSGNTIYF.

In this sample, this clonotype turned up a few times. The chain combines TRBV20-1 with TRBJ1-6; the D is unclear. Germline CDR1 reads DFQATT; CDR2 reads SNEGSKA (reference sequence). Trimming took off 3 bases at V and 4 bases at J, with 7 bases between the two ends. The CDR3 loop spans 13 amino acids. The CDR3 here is CSASETYNSPLHF. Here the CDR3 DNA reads TGCAGTGCTAGCGAGACTTATAATTCACCCCTCCACTTT.